This entry concerns a single T cell receptor beta chain. Its antigen is unknown. 5' RACE with UMI labels generated the TRB cDNA libraries. Reprocessing the 5' RACE reads, TCRdb reports a single entry for every CDR3 protein and omits DNA. Its table lists about 24,000 distinct CDR3 sequences. Germline loops: CDR1 SGHTA, CDR2 FQGNSA. This CDR3 is 16 amino acids long. These data come from a study of CXCR3-negative and CXCR3-positive naive CD8 T cells. Overall study context: The TRB read total, some 130 million, broke down to about 1.5 +/- 0.3 million reads per library.

Regarding the study as a whole: Memory cells showed distinct TRBV-TRBJ patterns, while the two naive subsets matched.

The receptor comes from a human donor in good health. Some clones in this sample may be carry-over from other donors' samples. Input material: naive CXCR3- CD8+ T cells from blood. Documented subset: CD45RO-CCR7+CD27+CD95- naive CD8+ T cells lacking CXCR3 (TNR3-). V is TRBV7-2 and J is TRBJ1-5; lacking DNA, the TRBD1 call made by TCRdb goes unchecked. CDR3 sequence reads: CASSLHDRGSNQPQHF.